This record looks at one T cell receptor (beta chain) sequence and its context. These data belong to a study of T cell changes during pregnancy in multiple sclerosis. Repertoires were generated with immunoSEQ multiplex PCR, while TCRdb's copy carries only in-frame clones and drops some. The sample records about 69,000 clones, roughly 90% being singletons. This specimen consisted of peripheral blood, obtained in the third trimester of pregnancy. The TCR originated in a female donor with multiple sclerosis, enrolled in a pregnancy study.

The DNA of the CDR3 is TGTGCCAGCCTCCCACAAAGGGCCCGAGGAGGTGAGCAGTTCTTC. Translated: CASLPQRARGGEQFF. The chain carries TRBV5-6 and TRBJ2-1; the D gene is possibly TRBD2 (5 bases). Trimming stripped 7 bases from V and 9 bases from J, with 23 bases between. The CDR3 runs 15 residues. Germline V CDR1 and CDR2: SGHDT, YYEEEE.